These 21 T cell receptor beta chains were all obtained from the same sample, sequenced in a study of cytomegalovirus exposure and HLA in healthy donors. In the PCR, 60 Vbeta and 13 Jbeta primers were used. Assay used: immunoSEQ multiplex PCR; TCRdb lists only in-frame clones, some missing. The data contain approximately 120,000 clones, about 83% of them singletons. The specimen sequenced was PBMCs. The receptors were gathered from a man between 25 and 39 years old in good health and CMV-seronegative.

The CDR3 sequence is CASSLTGGGNTIYF. The CDR3 coding sequence is TGTGCCAGCAGCTTGACAGGGGGCGGAAACACCATATATTTT. This chain links TRBV28 with TRBJ1-3; 10 bases are a match to TRBD1. Germline V CDR1 and CDR2: MDHEN, SYDVKM. CDR3 length: 14 residues. V was clipped by 6 bases and J by 4 bases; unmatched bases: 3.

V gene TRBV7-7 combines with J gene TRBJ2-3, with 9 positions matching TRBD1. The CDR3 is 18 amino acids. The junction had 11 bases not matched to a gene; V was cut back by 2 bases and J by 2 bases. The germline gives CDR1 SSHAT, CDR2 FNYEAQ (reference sequence). The CDR3 is CASSLRGPGQGVTDTQYF. DNA for the CDR3: TGTGCCAGCAGCTTAAGGGGACCGGGACAGGGTGTCACAGATACGCAGTATTTT.

This clone was seen a handful of times. This chain links TRBV6-1 with TRBJ1-2; D uncertain. Germline CDR1 is MNHNS and CDR2 is SASEGT. Trimming took 0 bases from V and 7 from J, leaving 12 bases between them. The CDR3 length is 14 residues. CDR3 sequence: CASSEAGRTTGYTF. The CDR3 DNA reads as TGTGCCAGCAGTGAAGCGGGCAGAACGACTGGCTACACCTTC.

Turning to this clone: At one boundary the junction diverges from the germline segment, which might be a read error. The chain links TRBV2 to TRBJ2-5, with D possibly matching TRBD2 (6 bases). The CDR3 is made up of 10 amino acids. Germline CDR1 SNHLY, CDR2 FYNNEI. This CDR3 reads CASSPSSANF. The CDR3 DNA reads TGTGCCAGCAGCCCCTCTAGCGCCAACTTC.

This CDR3 reads CASSTAGPNNSPLHF. In DNA form, the CDR3 reads TGTGCCAGTAGTACAGCGGGACCTAATAATTCACCCCTCCACTTT. The chain is built from TRBV19 and TRBJ1-6, with a possible D match to TRBD1 (5 bases). Germline V gene lookup returns CDR1 LNHDA and CDR2 SQIVND (reference sequence). The CDR3 totals 15 residues. V was shortened by 4 bases and J by 5 bases, with 12 bases between the two germline ends.

The V gene is TRBV28, the J gene TRBJ1-5; no clear D gene. Germline V gene data show CDR1 as MDHEN and CDR2 as SYDVKM. The CDR3 is 13 residues long. CDR3 DNA sequence: TGTGATAAGACCGTACAGAGCAATCAGCCCCAGCATTTT. Amino acids: CDKTVQSNQPQHF.

The chain recombines TRBV6-5 with TRBJ2-1; tentatively, D is TRBD1 (5 bases). CDR3 length: 15 residues. The V end lost 6 bases, the J end lost 8 bases, and 20 bases lay between the germline ends. Germline values: CDR1 MNHEY, CDR2 SVGAGI. As DNA, the CDR3 is TGTGCCAGCAGCCTAGACCTGGGGCCACAAGATGAGCAGTTCTTC. It specifies CASSLDLGPQDEQFF.

This chain uses TRBV5-1 with TRBJ2-3, with TRBD1 matching 10 bases. The CDR3 sequence is 16 residues long. V was pared by 3 bases and J by 2 bases, with 6 bases of the junction left unmatched. Germline V gene sequence: CDR1 SGHRS, CDR2 YFSETQ. The CDR3 is CASSWGQGIYTDTQYF. CDR3 sequence (DNA): TGCGCCAGCAGCTGGGGACAGGGGATCTACACAGATACGCAGTATTTT.

The J gene is TRBJ2-7, the V gene TRBV27, with 11 bases fitting TRBD1. This CDR3 comprises 16 residues. J gave up 3 bases and V 7 bases, and 11 bases lay outside the gene matches. Per the germline V gene, CDR1 is MNHEY and CDR2 is SMNVEV (reference sequence). CDR3 amino acids: CASTPSRTGGRYEQYF. As DNA, the CDR3 is TGTGCCAGCACCCCATCACGGACAGGGGGCCGCTACGAGCAGTACTTC.

The chain combines TRBV6-1 with TRBJ2-7, with a tentative D call TRBD2 (5 bases). V lost 1 base, J lost 0 bases, and 10 bases lay in between. Germline V lookup: CDR1 MNHNS, CDR2 SASEGT. The CDR3 extends over 15 amino acids. The CDR3 here is CASSEGEGGSYEQYF. CDR3 sequence (DNA): TGTGCCAGCAGTGAAGGTGAGGGTGGCTCCTACGAGCAGTACTTC.

The chain combines TRBV5-5 with TRBJ2-3, with TRBD1 as a possible D gene (5 bases). This CDR3 is 15 amino acids long. Germline V CDR1 and CDR2: SGHKS, YYEKEE (reference sequence). V was shortened by 4 bases and J by 5 bases, with 17 bases between the two germline ends. This CDR3 is CASSPLDRPVDTQYF. CDR3 DNA sequence: TGTGCCAGCAGCCCCCTCGACAGACCAGTAGATACGCAGTATTTT. Complete variable domain (other parts from reference TRBV5-5 and TRBJ2-3): DAGVTQSPTHLIKTRGQQVTLRCSPISGHKSVSWYQQVLGQGPQFIFQYYEKEERGRGNFPDRFSARQFPNYSSELNVNALLLGDSALYLCASSPLDRPVDTQYFGPGTRLTVL.

V and J are TRBV28 and TRBJ1-1, with D possibly TRBD1 on 5 matching bases. V was clipped by 4 bases and J by 5 bases, with 11 bases between them. Germline V lookup: CDR1 MDHEN, CDR2 SYDVKM. This CDR3 has 13 residues. Here the CDR3 reads CASSYEGRTEAFF. CDR3 sequence (DNA): TGTGCCAGCAGTTATGAGGGGAGGACTGAAGCTTTCTTT.

The chain recombines TRBV27 with TRBJ2-5; 11 nucleotides match TRBD2. This CDR3 has 18 amino acids. V shed 6 bases and J 5 bases; nucleotides not matched to a gene: 17. Germline lookup yields CDR1 MNHEY and CDR2 SMNVEV (reference sequence). CDR3 DNA sequence: TGTGCCAGCAGGAGAACCGGGACTAGCGGAACTAGGAGGGAGACCCAGTACTTC. This sequence encodes CASRRTGTSGTRRETQYF.

The rearrangement uses TRBV2 and TRBJ1-4, with 9 positions matching TRBD1. V lost 8 bases, J lost 6 bases, and 4 bases stayed unmatched. Germline lookup yields CDR1 SNHLY and CDR2 FYNNEI. The CDR3 runs to 13 residues. The CDR3 protein is CASHRGQDEKLFF. The CDR3 DNA sequence: TGTGCCAGCCACAGGGGGCAGGATGAAAAACTGTTTTTT.

The chain couples TRBV5-1 to TRBJ2-4, with TRBD1 matching 10 bases. The J segment lost 2 bases and the V segment lost 4 bases, leaving 15 bases of the junction unmatched. The CDR3 extends over 19 amino acids. Germline V gives CDR1 SGHRS, CDR2 YFSETQ. Written as DNA, the CDR3 is TGCGCCAGCAGCCCCGGGACAGGGGCCGGGTTGGGGTCCAAAAACATTCAGTACTTC. It specifies CASSPGTGAGLGSKNIQYF. The full variable domain, rest sourced from reference TRBV5-1 and TRBJ2-4, is KAGVTQTPRYLIKTRGQQVTLSCSPISGHRSVSWYQQTPGQGLQFLFEYFSETQRNKGNFPGRFSGRQFSNSRSEMNVSTLELGDSALYLCASSPGTGAGLGSKNIQYFGAGTRLSVL.

CDR3 loop: CASSPGQRYSYEQYF. The DNA for the CDR3 is TGTGCCAGCAGCCCGGGACAGCGATACTCCTACGAGCAGTACTTC. The rearrangement joins TRBV9 to TRBJ2-7; 7 bases are shared with TRBD1. V was pared by 4 bases and J by 0 bases, with 7 bases of the junction left unmatched. Looked up from germline, CDR1 is SGDLS and CDR2 is YYNGEE. This CDR3 spans 15 amino acids.

The chain is built from TRBV10-3 and TRBJ2-5; TRBD2 might be the D (5 bases). CDR1 ENHRY and CDR2 SYGVKD come from the germline V gene. This CDR3 is built from 12 residues. V was pared by 8 bases and J by 5 bases, with 12 bases between. The CDR3 sequence is CAIGENRETQYF. The DNA of the CDR3 is TGTGCCATCGGGGAGAATCGTGAGACCCAGTACTTC.

This clone has only a few counts. The V and J genes are TRBV15 and TRBJ1-5, with a tentative D call TRBD1 (6 bases). V was trimmed by 5 bases and J by 6 bases, leaving 20 bases between them. The CDR3 sequence is 16 residues long. Germline V lookup: CDR1 LNHNV, CDR2 YYDKDF (reference sequence). The CDR3 region is CATSARTGRASQPQHF. In DNA form, the CDR3 reads TGTGCCACCAGCGCCCGTACAGGGCGGGCGAGTCAGCCCCAGCATTTT. Filled out from reference TRBV15 and TRBJ1-5, the complete variable domain reads DAMVIQNPRYQVTQFGKPVTLSCSQTLNHNVMYWYQQKSSQAPKLLFHYYDKDFNNEADTPDNFQSRRPNTSFCFLDIRSPGLGDTAMYLCATSARTGRASQPQHFGDGTRLSIL.

The chain employs TRBV7-7 and TRBJ1-1; no definite D call. Trimming shortened V by 1 base and J by 1 base, and 4 bases separated the two germline ends. Germline V lookup: CDR1 SSHAT, CDR2 FNYEAQ (reference sequence). This CDR3 comprises 13 residues. CDR3 coding DNA: TGTGCCAGCAGCTTAGACAGGAACACTGAAGCTTTCTTT. As protein: CASSLDRNTEAFF. The full variable domain, with the rest looked up from reference TRBV7-7 and TRBJ1-1, is GAGVSQSPRYKVTKRGQDVTLRCDPISSHATLYWYQQALGQGPEFLTYFNYEAQPDKSGLPSDRFSAERPEGSISTLTIQRTEQRDSAMYRCASSLDRNTEAFFGQGTRLTVV.

This clone was seen a few times. The genes are TRBV6-5 and TRBJ1-2; D call uncertain. This CDR3 has 14 amino acids. The germline V gene encodes CDR1 MNHEY and CDR2 SVGAGI. Trimming cost V 7 bases and J 4 bases, with 16 bases left between them. CDR3 in DNA: TGTGCCAGCATAGGTGGGCAGAACCTCTATGGCTACACCTTC. It specifies CASIGGQNLYGYTF.

The chain joins TRBV19 to TRBJ1-5; no definite D call. Germline assignment: CDR1 LNHDA and CDR2 SQIVND (reference sequence). V lost 1 base and J lost 12, with 22 bases in between. The CDR3 totals 16 residues. For the CDR3, the DNA is TGTGCCAGTAGTATAGGGCGGTGGGAGCAGAAAATGATCCAGCATTTT. Encoded protein: CASSIGRWEQKMIQHF.